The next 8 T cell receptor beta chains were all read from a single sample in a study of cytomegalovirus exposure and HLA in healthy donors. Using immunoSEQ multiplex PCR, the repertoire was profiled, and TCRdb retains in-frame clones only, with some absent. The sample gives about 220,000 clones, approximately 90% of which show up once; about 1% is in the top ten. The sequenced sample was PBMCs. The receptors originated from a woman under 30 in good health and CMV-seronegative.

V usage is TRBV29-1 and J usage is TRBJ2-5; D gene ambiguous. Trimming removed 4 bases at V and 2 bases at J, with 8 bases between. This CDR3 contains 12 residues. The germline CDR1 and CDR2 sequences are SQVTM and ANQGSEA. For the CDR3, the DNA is TGCAGCGTTGGAGCTTTTCAAGAGACCCAGTACTTC. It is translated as CSVGAFQETQYF.

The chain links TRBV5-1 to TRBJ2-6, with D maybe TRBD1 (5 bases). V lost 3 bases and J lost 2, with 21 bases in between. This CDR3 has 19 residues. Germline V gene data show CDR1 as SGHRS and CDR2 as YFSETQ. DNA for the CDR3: TGCGCCAGCAGCTCCGGCCCCCAAAGTCAGGGTCCTGGGGCCAACGTCCTGACTTTC. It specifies CASSSGPQSQGPGANVLTF.

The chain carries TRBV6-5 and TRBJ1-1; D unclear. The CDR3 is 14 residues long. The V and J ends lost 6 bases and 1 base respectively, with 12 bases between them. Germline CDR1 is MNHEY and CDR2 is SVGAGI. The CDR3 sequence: CASRRALRNTEAFF. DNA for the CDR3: TGTGCCAGCAGGCGGGCGCTTAGGAACACTGAAGCTTTCTTT.

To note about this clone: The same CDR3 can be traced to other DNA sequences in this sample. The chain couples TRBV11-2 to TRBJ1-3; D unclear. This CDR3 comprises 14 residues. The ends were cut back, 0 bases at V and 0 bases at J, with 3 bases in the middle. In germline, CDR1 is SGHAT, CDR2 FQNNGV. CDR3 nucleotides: TGTGCCAGCAGCTTAGATCGCTCTGGAAACACCATATATTTT. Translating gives CASSLDRSGNTIYF.

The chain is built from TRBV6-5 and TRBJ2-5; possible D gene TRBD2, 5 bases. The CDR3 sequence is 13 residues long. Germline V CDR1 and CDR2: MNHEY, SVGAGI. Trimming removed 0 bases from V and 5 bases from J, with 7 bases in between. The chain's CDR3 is CASSYSRGETQYF. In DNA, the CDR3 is TGTGCCAGCAGTTACTCGCGAGGGGAGACCCAGTACTTC.

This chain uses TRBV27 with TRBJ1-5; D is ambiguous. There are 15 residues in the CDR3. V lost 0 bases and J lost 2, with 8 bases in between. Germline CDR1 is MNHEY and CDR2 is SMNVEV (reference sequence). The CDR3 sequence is CASSLSRQGNQPQHF. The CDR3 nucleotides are TGTGCCAGCAGTTTATCTAGGCAGGGCAATCAGCCCCAGCATTTT.

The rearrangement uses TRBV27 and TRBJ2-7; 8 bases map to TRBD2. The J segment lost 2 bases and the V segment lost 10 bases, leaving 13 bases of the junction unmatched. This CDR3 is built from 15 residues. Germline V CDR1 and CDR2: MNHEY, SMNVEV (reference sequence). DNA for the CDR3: TGTGCCACCAACACCCTAGCGGGCGATACCTACGAGCAGTACTTC. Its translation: CATNTLAGDTYEQYF.

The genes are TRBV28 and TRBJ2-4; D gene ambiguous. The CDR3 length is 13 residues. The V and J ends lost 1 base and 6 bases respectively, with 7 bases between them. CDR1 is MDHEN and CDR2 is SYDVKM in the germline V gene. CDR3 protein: CASSLSKLNIQYF. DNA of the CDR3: TGTGCCAGCAGTTTATCCAAATTAAACATTCAGTACTTC.